This T cell receptor beta chain appears in the sequencing data of a study of cytomegalovirus exposure and HLA in healthy donors. Study as a whole: Of the donors genotyped, 398 in all, around 76% fell in the Caucasian-associated ancestry cluster. Study-wide findings and caveats: Cytomegalovirus-associated status was assigned to approximately 160 TCR beta chains. A likely sequencing artifact accounted for one observed cluster of highly shared sequence variants.

A note on this clone: Its antigen is undetermined.

CDR3 size: 12 residues. CDR1 is SGHDT and CDR2 is YYEEEE in the germline V gene. Between the trimmed V and J ends, which lost 2 bases and 3 bases, there was a span of 6 bases. PCR primers comprised 60 Vbeta and 13 Jbeta primers. The data were produced by immunoSEQ multiplex PCR, yet TCRdb's version contains in-frame clones alone and is incomplete. The sample contains about 140,000 clones, over 65% of which appear only once. The chain recombines TRBV5-6 with TRBJ2-7, with D possibly TRBD2 on 5 matching bases. The sample comprised PBMCs. The sequence was obtained from a woman in her 30s in good health and CMV-seronegative. The CDR3 DNA reads TGTGCCAGCAGCTTCGGGGACTACGAGCAGTACGTC. Translation gives CASSFGDYEQYV.